The 12 T cell receptor beta chains in this list originate from one sample, sequenced in a study of blood T cell repertoires in COVID-19. Generated by immunoSEQ multiplex PCR, the TCRdb table keeps only in-frame clones and is missing some. The sample records roughly 250,000 clones, 65% to 80% being singletons. Sequencing used peripheral blood. The receptors here all came from a woman in her 40s with active or convalescent COVID-19.

The J gene is TRBJ2-7, the V gene TRBV6-5; tentatively, D is TRBD2 (6 bases). Per the germline V gene, CDR1 is MNHEY and CDR2 is SVGAGI. V was trimmed by 6 bases and J by 2 bases, leaving 11 bases between them. This CDR3 is 13 amino acids long. The CDR3 DNA reads as TGTGCCAGCAGCGGGACTCTACCCTACGAGCAGTACTTC. As protein: CASSGTLPYEQYF.

This chain connects TRBV9 to TRBJ1-6; D may be TRBD1 (5 bases). With 3 bases removed from V and 9 bases from J, the gap between germline ends came to 13 bases. This CDR3 is 14 amino acids long. CDR1 is SGDLS and CDR2 is YYNGEE in the germline V gene. CDR3 DNA sequence: TGTGCCAGCAGCGCAGAACCCGGGGGTTCACCCCTCCACTTT. Protein: CASSAEPGGSPLHF.

The chain combines TRBV2 with TRBJ1-2; possible D gene TRBD1, 5 bases. CDR3 length: 11 amino acids. Trimming left V 10 bases short and J 3 bases short, with 9 bases between. CDR1 is SNHLY and CDR2 is FYNNEI in the germline V gene. CDR3 loop: CATAGYYGYTF. The CDR3 nucleotides read TGTGCCACTGCAGGGTACTATGGCTACACCTTC.

The chain combines TRBV30 with TRBJ2-1; 10 bases are a match to TRBD1. The CDR3 is 14 residues long. The germline V gene has CDR1 GTSNPN and CDR2 SVGIG (reference sequence). With V trimmed by 2 bases and J by 8 bases, 6 bases remained unmatched. CDR3: CAWSSGTGDYEQFF. CDR3 in DNA: TGTGCCTGGAGTTCCGGGACAGGGGACTATGAGCAGTTCTTC.

V usage is TRBV28 and J usage is TRBJ2-2; D might be TRBD2 (7 bases). The V gene lost 3 bases and the J gene lost 3 bases, with 14 bases spanning the gap. Per the germline V gene, CDR1 is MDHEN and CDR2 is SYDVKM. The CDR3 has 16 residues. CDR3 sequence: CASSLVGGAYTGELFF. The CDR3, as DNA: TGTGCCAGCAGTTTGGTGGGGGGGGCATACACCGGGGAGCTGTTTTTT.

The rearrangement joins TRBV28 to TRBJ2-3; D is undetermined. With 5 bases removed from V and 0 bases from J, the gap between germline ends came to 12 bases. CDR1 and CDR2 from the germline V gene are MDHEN and SYDVKM. The CDR3 length is 15 residues. Here the CDR3 DNA reads TGTGCCAGCAGTCCGCCCGGGTCCAGCACAGATACGCAGTATTTT. The encoded protein is CASSPPGSSTDTQYF. The variable domain in full, completed from reference TRBV28 and TRBJ2-3, reads DVKVTQSSRYLVKRTGEKVFLECVQDMDHENMFWYRQDPGLGLRLIYFSYDVKMKEKGDIPEGYSVSREKKERFSLILESASTNQTSMYLCASSPPGSSTDTQYFGPGTRLTVL.

The chain is built from TRBV2 and TRBJ1-5; TRBD1 matches at 7 bases. The trim removed 5 bases at V and 2 bases at J, leaving 3 bases unmatched. The CDR3 spans 14 residues. CDR1 and CDR2 (germline): SNHLY, FYNNEI. CDR3 protein: CASSKQGGNQPQHF. For the CDR3, the DNA is TGTGCCAGCAGTAAGCAGGGGGGCAATCAGCCCCAGCATTTT.

The rearrangement uses TRBV6-5 and TRBJ2-7; 7 bases are a match to TRBD1. The CDR3 extends over 15 amino acids. Germline V CDR1 and CDR2: MNHEY, SVGAGI. V dropped 6 bases and J dropped 3; count of bases not matched to a gene: 11. The CDR3 protein is CASSRQGADLYEQYV. CDR3 in DNA: TGTGCCAGCAGCAGACAGGGAGCGGACCTCTACGAGCAGTACGTC.

The chain employs TRBV9 and TRBJ2-1; D might be TRBD2 (6 bases). Trimming took 0 bases from V and 10 from J, leaving 17 bases between them. This CDR3 region has 15 residues. The germline V gene has CDR1 SGDLS and CDR2 YYNGEE. The CDR3 loop is CASSVDAGPEYEQFF. DNA of the CDR3: TGTGCCAGCAGCGTAGATGCGGGGCCCGAATACGAGCAGTTCTTC.

The chain is built from TRBV7-6 and TRBJ2-2, with 11 nucleotides matching TRBD2. The CDR3 has 15 amino acids. V was pared by 7 bases and J by 7 bases, with 8 bases of the junction left unmatched. Per germline, CDR1 SGHVS and CDR2 FNYEAQ. CDR3 in DNA: TGTGCCAGCACCTCTAGCGGGGGGCGAGGCGGGGAGCTGTTTTTT. Its protein product is CASTSSGGRGGELFF.

The V call is TRBV4-1, the J call TRBJ1-6; 7 bases agree with TRBD1. V was clipped by 2 bases and J by 7 bases; unmatched bases: 8. Germline-derived CDR1 and CDR2 are MGHRA and YSYEKL. The CDR3 consists of 16 residues. Here the CDR3 reads CASSQKTGQLNSPLHF. As DNA, the CDR3 is TGCGCCAGCAGCCAAAAGACGGGACAGCTGAATTCACCCCTCCACTTT.

The chain joins TRBV4-2 to TRBJ2-4; 8 nucleotides line up with TRBD2. Trimming at V came to 1 base and at J to 7 bases, leaving 6 bases not matched to a gene. CDR3 size: 15 residues. Per the germline V gene, CDR1 is LGHNA and CDR2 is YNFKEQ. For the CDR3, the DNA is TGTGCCAGCAGCCAAGGCCTAGCGGGCGCGAACATTCAGTACTTC. Translating it yields CASSQGLAGANIQYF.